This T cell receptor (beta chain) stems from a study of monozygotic twins with inflammatory bowel disease. Broader study findings: TCRbeta inverse Simpson diversity was decreased in IBD patients versus healthy co-twins.

T cells were not sorted, and total RNA was isolated straight from whole blood. Eight separate reactions for every sample produced the cDNA. Reanalyzing the 5' RACE reads, TCRdb keeps one entry per CDR3 protein, without DNA. This table lists around 450,000 distinct CDR3 sequences. A remark on this clonotype: The antigen remains undetermined.

Germline assignment: CDR1 SGHAT and CDR2 FQDESV (reference sequence). CDR3 length equals 14 residues. The receptor's source is a human donor with ulcerative colitis or Crohn's disease, or a healthy co-twin of an affected twin (not recorded which). The chain has TRBV11-1 and TRBJ2-1; checking the TCRdb D call of TRBD2 is not possible without DNA. Sequencing used blood. CDR3 loop: CASSLQGGNNEQFF.